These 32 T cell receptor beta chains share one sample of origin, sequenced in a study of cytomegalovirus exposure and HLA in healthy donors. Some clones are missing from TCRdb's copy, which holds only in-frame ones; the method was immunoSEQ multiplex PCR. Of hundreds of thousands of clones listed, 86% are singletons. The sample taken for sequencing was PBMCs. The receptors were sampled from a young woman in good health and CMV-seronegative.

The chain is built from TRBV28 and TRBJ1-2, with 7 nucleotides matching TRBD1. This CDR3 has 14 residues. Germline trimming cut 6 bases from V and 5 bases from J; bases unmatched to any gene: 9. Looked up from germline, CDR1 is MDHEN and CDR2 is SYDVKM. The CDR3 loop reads CASSSTRDRYGYTF. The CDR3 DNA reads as TGTGCCAGCAGCTCCACCCGGGACAGATATGGCTACACCTTC.

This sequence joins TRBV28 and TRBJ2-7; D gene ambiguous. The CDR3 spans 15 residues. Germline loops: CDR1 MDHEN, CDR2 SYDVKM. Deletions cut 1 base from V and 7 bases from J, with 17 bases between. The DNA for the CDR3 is TGTGCCAGCAGTTTATCCGCTCTTGAGCCTAGGGAGCAGTACTTC. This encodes CASSLSALEPREQYF.

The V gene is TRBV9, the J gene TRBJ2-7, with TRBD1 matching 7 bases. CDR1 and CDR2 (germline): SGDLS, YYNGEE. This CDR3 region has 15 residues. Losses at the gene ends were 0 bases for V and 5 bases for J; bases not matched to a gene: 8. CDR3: CASSVGDRVIDEQYF. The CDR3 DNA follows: TGTGCCAGCAGCGTAGGAGACAGGGTGATCGACGAGCAGTACTTC.

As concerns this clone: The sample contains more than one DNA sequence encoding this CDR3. The DNA for the CDR3 is TGTGCCAGCAGTTCGGGACAGTCGAACACTGAAGCTTTCTTT. As protein: CASSSGQSNTEAFF. This chain uses TRBV27 with TRBJ1-1, with 7 bases that match TRBD1. CDR1 is MNHEY and CDR2 is SMNVEV in the germline V gene (reference sequence). This CDR3 has 14 residues. V lost 4 bases, J lost 1 base, and 3 bases stayed unmatched.

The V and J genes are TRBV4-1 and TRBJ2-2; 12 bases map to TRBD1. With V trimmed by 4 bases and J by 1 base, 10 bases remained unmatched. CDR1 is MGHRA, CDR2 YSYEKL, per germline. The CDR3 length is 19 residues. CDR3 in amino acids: CASSRRGDRGRRNTGELFF. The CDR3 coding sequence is TGCGCCAGCAGCCGAAGGGGGGACAGGGGGCGAAGGAACACCGGGGAGCTGTTTTTT.

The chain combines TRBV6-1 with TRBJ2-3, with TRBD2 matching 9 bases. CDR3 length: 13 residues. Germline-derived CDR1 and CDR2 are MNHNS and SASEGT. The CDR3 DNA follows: TGTGCAGGGGGCGGGAGGGCCGCAGATACGCAGTATTTT. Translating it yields CAGGGRAADTQYF.

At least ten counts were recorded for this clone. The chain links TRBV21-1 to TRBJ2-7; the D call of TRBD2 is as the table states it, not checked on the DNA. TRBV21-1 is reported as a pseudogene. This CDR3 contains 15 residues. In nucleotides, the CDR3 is TGTGCCAGCAGCAAATGGCCGGAGATCTCCTACGAGCAGTACTTC. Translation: CASSKWPEISYEQYF.

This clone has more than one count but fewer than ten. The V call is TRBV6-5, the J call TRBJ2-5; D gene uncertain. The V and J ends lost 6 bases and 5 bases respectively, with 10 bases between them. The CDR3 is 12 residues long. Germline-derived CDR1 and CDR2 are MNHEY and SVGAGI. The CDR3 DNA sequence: TGTGCCAGCAGCCTTTCCGGGGAGACCCAGTACTTC. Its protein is CASSLSGETQYF.

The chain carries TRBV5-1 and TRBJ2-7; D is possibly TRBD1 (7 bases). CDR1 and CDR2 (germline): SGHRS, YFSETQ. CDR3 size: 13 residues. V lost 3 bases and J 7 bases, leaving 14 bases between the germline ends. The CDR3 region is CASSSSGGWEQYF. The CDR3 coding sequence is TGCGCCAGCAGCTCCTCAGGGGGGTGGGAGCAGTACTTC.

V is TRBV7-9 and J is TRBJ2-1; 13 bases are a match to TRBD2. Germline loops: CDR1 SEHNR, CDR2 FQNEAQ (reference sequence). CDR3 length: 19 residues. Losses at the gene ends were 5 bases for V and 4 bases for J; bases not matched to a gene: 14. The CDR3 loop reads CASSPVRTSGSLVYNEQFF. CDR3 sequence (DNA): TGTGCCAGCAGCCCCGTTAGGACTAGCGGGAGCCTCGTGTACAATGAGCAGTTCTTC. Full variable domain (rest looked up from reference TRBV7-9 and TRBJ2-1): DTGVSQNPRHKITKRGQNVTFRCDPISEHNRLYWYRQTLGQGPEFLTYFQNEAQLEKSRLLSDRFSAERPKGSFSTLEIQRTEQGDSAMYLCASSPVRTSGSLVYNEQFFGPGTRLTVL.

The CDR3 nucleotides read TGTGCCAGCAGTTTCAGACGGGGGGGCCTCGATGAGCAGTTCTTC. This encodes CASSFRRGGLDEQFF. The chain employs TRBV28 and TRBJ2-1; 8 bases match TRBD2. From germline, CDR1 is MDHEN and CDR2 SYDVKM. The CDR3 has 15 amino acids. V lost 3 bases to trimming and J lost 8 bases; unmatched junction nucleotides: 9.

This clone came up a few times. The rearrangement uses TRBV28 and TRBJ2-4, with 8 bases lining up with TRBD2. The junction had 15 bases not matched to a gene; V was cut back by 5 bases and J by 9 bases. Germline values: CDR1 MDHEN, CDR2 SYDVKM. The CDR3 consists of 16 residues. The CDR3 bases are TGTGCCAGCAGTCTACCCTCGGGGGGGGCAAACAGCATTCAGTACTTC. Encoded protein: CASSLPSGGANSIQYF.

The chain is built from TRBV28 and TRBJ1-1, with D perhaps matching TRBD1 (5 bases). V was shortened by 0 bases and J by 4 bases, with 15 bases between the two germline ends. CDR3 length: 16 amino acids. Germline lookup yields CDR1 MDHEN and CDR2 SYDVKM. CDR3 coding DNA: TGTGCCAGCAGTTTATGGAGGACACCGATGGTCACTGAAGCTTTCTTT. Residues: CASSLWRTPMVTEAFF.

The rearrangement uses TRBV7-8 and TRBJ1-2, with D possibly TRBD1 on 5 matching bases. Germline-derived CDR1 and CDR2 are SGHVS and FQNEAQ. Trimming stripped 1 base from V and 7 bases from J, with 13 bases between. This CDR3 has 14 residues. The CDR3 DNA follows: TGTGCCAGCAGCTTAGACGGGGCGGGGGTTGGCTACACCTTC. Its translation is CASSLDGAGVGYTF.

The CDR3 spells CASSVRLAGPGELFF. The DNA for the CDR3 is TGTGCCAGCAGCGTGAGACTAGCGGGCCCCGGGGAGCTGTTTTTT. The chain has TRBV7-9 and TRBJ2-2; the match to TRBD2 covers 10 bases. V lost 5 bases and J lost 6; bases outside the gene matches: 6. The CDR3 extends over 15 amino acids. CDR1 and CDR2 from the germline V gene are SEHNR and FQNEAQ (reference sequence).

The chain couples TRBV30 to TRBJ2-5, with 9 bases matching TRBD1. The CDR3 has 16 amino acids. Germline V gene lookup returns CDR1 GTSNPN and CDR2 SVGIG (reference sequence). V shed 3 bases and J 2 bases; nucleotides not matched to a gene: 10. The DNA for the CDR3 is TGTGCCTGGAGGCACACCGGGACAGGGCGTCAAGAGACCCAGTACTTC. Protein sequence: CAWRHTGTGRQETQYF.

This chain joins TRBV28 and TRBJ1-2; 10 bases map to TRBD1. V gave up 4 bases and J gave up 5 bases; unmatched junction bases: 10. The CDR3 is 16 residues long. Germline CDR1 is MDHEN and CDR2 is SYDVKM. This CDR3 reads CASSSLGTGDRYGYTF. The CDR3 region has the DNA TGTGCCAGCAGTTCGCTTGGGACAGGGGATCGGTATGGCTACACCTTC.

DNA for the CDR3: TGTGCCAGCAGCCCTAATAGGGGGCACTTGGAGACCCAGTACTTC. Translation gives CASSPNRGHLETQYF. The chain combines TRBV11-1 with TRBJ2-5; TRBD1 agrees at 7 bases. The CDR3 runs to 15 residues. After removal of 5 bases from V and 5 bases from J, the junction contained 11 bases not matched to a gene. Germline CDR1 is SGHAT and CDR2 is FQDESV (reference sequence).

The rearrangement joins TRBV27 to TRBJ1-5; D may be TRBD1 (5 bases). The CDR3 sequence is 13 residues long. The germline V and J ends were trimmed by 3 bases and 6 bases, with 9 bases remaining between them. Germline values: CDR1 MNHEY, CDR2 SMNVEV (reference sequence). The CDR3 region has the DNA TGTGCCAGCAGTTTTATAGGGGTTCAGCCCCAGCATTTT. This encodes CASSFIGVQPQHF.

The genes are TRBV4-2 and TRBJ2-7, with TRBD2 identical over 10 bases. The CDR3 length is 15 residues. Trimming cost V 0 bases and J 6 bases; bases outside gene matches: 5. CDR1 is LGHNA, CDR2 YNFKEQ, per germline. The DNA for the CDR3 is TGTGCCAGCAGCCAAGAAGCGGGGGGGCCGGTCGAGCAGTACTTC. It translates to CASSQEAGGPVEQYF.

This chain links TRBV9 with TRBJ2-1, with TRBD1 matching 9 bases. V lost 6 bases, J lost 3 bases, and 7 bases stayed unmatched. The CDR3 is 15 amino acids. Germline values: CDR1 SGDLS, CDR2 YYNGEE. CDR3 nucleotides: TGTGCCAGCACTAAAAGGACAGGGGACTACAATGAGCAGTTCTTC. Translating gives CASTKRTGDYNEQFF.

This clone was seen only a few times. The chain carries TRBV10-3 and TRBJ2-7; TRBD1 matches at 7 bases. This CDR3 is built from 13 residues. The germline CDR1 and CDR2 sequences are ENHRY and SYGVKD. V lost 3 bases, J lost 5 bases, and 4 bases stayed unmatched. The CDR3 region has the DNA TGTGCCATCAGTGATGGACAGGCCCACGAGCAGTACTTC. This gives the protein CAISDGQAHEQYF.

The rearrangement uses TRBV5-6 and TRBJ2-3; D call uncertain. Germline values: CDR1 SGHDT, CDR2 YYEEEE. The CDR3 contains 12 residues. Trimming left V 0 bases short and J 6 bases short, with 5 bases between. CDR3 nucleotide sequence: TGTGCCAGCAGCTTGGTAGTCGATACGCAGTATTTT. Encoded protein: CASSLVVDTQYF.

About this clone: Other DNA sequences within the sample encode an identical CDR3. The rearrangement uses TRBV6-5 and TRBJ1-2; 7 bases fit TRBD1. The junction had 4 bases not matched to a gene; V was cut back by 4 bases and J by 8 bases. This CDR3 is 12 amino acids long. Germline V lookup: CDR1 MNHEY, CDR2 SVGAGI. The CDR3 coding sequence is TGTGCCAGCAGTTCCACAGGGGAAGGCTACACCTTC. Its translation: CASSSTGEGYTF.

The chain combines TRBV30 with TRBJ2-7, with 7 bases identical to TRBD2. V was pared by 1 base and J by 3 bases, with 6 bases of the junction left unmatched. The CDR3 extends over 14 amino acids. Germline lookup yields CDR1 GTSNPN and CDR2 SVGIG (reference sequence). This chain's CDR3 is CAWSAKAGRYEQYF. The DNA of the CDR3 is TGTGCCTGGAGTGCTAAAGCGGGGCGCTACGAGCAGTACTTC.

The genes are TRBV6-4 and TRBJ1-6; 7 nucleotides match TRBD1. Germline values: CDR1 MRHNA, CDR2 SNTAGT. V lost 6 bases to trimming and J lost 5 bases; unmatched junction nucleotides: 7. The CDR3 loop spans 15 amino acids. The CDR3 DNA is TGTGCCAGCAGCCGTGACAGGGCCAATAATTCACCCCTCCACTTT. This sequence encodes CASSRDRANNSPLHF.

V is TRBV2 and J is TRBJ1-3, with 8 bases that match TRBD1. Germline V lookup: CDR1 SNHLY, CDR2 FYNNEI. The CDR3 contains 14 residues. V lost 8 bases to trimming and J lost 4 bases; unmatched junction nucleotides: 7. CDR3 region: CASGSQGDGNTIYF. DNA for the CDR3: TGTGCCAGCGGATCACAGGGGGACGGAAACACCATATATTTT.

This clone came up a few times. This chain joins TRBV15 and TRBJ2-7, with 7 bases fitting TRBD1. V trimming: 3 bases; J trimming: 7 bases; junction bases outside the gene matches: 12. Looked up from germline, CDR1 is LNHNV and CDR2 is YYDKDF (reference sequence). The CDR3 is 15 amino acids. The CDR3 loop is CATSRTSLTGSEQYF. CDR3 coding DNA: TGTGCCACCAGCAGGACGAGTTTGACAGGGTCGGAGCAGTACTTC.

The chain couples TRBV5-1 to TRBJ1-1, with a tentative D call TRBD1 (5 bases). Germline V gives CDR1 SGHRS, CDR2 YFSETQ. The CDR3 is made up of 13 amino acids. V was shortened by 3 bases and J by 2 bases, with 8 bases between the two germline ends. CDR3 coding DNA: TGCGCCAGCAGCTACGGGGGAAACACTGAAGCTTTCTTT. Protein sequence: CASSYGGNTEAFF.

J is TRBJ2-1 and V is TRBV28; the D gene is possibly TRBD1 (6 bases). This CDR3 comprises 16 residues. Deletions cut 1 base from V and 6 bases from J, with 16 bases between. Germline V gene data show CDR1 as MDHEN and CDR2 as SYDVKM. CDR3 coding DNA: TGTGCCAGCAGTTTATCCGGACAGCTTGGATTCAATGAGCAGTTCTTC. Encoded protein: CASSLSGQLGFNEQFF.

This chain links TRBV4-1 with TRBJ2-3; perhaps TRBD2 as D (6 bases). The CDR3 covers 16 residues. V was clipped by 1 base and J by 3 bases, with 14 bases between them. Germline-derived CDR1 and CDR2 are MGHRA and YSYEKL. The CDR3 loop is CASSQVSGLQTDTQYF. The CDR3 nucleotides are TGCGCCAGCAGCCAAGTTAGCGGACTTCAGACAGATACGCAGTATTTT.

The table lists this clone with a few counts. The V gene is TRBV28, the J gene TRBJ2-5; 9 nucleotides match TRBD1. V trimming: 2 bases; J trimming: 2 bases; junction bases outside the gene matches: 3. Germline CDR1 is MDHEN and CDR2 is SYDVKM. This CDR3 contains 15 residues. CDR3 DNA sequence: TGTGCCAGCAGTTTACCCGGGACAGGGCAAGAGACCCAGTACTTC. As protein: CASSLPGTGQETQYF.